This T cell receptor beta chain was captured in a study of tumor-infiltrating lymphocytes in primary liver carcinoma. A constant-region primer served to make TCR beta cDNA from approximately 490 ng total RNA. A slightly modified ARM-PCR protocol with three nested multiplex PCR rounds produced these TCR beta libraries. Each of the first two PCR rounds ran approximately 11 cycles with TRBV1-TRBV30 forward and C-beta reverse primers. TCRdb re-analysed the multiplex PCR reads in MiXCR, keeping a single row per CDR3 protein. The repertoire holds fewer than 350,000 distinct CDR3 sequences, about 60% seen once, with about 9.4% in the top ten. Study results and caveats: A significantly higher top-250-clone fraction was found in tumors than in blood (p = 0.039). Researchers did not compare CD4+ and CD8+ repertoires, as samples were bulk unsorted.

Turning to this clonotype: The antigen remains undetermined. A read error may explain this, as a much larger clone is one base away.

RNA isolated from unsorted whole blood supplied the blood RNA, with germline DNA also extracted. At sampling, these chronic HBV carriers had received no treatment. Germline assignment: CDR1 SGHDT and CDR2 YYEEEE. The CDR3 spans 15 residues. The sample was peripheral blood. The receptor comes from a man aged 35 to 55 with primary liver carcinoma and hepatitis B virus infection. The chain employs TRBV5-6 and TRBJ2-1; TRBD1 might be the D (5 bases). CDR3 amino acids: CASSSLGLSCNEQFF. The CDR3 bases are TGTGCCAGCAGCTCGTTGGGGCTCTCCTGCAATGAGCAGTTCTTC.